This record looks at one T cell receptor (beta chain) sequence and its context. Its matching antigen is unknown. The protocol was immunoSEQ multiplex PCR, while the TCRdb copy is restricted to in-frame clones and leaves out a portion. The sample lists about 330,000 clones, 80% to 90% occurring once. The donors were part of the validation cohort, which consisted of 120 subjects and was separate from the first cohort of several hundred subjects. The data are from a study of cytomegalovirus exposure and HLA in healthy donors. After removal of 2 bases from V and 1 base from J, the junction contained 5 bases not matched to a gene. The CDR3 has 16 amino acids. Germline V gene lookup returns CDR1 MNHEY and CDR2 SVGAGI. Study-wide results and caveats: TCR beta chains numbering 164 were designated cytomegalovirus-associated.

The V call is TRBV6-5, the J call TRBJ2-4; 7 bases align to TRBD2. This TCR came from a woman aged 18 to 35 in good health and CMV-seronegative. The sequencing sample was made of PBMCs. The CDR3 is CASSYGGEMAKNIQYF. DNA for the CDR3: TGTGCCAGCAGTTACGGGGGGGAGATGGCCAAAAACATTCAGTACTTC.